The rows below give T cell receptor beta chains drawn from one sample of a study of OX40 agonist ivuxolimab in advanced cancers. Measured with immunoSEQ multiplex PCR; TCRdb has only the in-frame clones, and not every one. The sample consists of 55,000 to 70,000 clones, 86% of them appearing once. This material consisted of CD4+ or CD8+ T cells sorted from blood, taken in a trial of the OX40 agonist ivuxolimab. The receptor set was obtained from an adult with an advanced solid tumor such as melanoma, head and neck, liver or kidney cancer. The CDR3 runs from the conserved cysteine through the conserved F or W. The D gene is left open where the match is weak. For some rows the clone size is stated as once, few or many, or as a class when expanded; others skip it.

j_call	v_call	clone_size	d_call	cdr3_nt	cdr3_aa
TRBJ1-1	TRBV5-1	NA	TRBD1	TGCGCCAGCAGCGGGACAGGGGGTTCGATGAACACTGAAGCTTTCTTT	CASSGTGGSMNTEAFF
TRBJ2-7	TRBV6-5	few	NA	TGTGCCAGCAGTTACTCGCGGGCCTACGAGCAGTACTTC	CASSYSRAYEQYF
TRBJ2-3	TRBV10-2	few	TRBD2	TGCGCCAGCAGGGAACTAGCGGGGGGGACAGATACGCAGTATTTT	CASRELAGGTDTQYF
TRBJ2-1	TRBV7-2	NA	NA	TGTGCCAGCAGCTTAGCGGGAGGAGGTGCCCCGACGGCGCAGTTCTTC	CASSLAGGGAPTAQFF
TRBJ2-1	TRBV7-2	NA	TRBD2	TGTGCCAGCAGCTCAGGACTAGCGGGAGTGATAAATGAGCAGTTCTTC	CASSSGLAGVINEQFF
TRBJ1-2	TRBV4-2	NA	NA	TGTGCCAGCAGCCAAAGGGCTAACAACGACTACACCTTC	CASSQRANNDYTF
TRBJ2-1	TRBV5-1	NA	NA	TGCGCCAGCAGCGTGAGCAGGGGCTCCTACAATGAGCAGTTCTTC	CASSVSRGSYNEQFF
TRBJ1-5	TRBV5-6	once	TRBD1	TGTGCCAGCAGCACCGGGACAGACCCTTATAGCAATCAGCCCCAGCATTTT	CASSTGTDPYSNQPQHF
TRBJ2-1	TRBV10-2	NA	NA	TGCGCCAGCAGTGAGGGCCGGGATCACATTTCCTACAATGAGCAGTTCTTC	CASSEGRDHISYNEQFF
TRBJ1-5	TRBV6-5	NA	NA	TGTGCCAGCAGCGGGACGGCCAATCAGCCCCAGCATTTT	CASSGTANQPQHF
TRBJ2-3	TRBV2	NA	NA	TGTGCCAGCAGCCTAGGGAGTTTGACAGATACGCAGTATTTT	CASSLGSLTDTQYF
TRBJ2-3	TRBV7-9	NA	TRBD2	TGTGCCAGCAGCTTGACTAGCGGGAGCACAGATACGCAGTATTTT	CASSLTSGSTDTQYF
TRBJ1-5	TRBV2	NA	NA	TGTGCCAGCAGTCGGGACACCTATAGCAATCAGCCCCAGCATTTT	CASSRDTYSNQPQHF
TRBJ1-4	TRBV5-6	NA	TRBD1	TGTGCCAGCAGTCCTTCCGACAGGGGATCAAGAGAAAAACTGTTTTTT	CASSPSDRGSREKLFF
TRBJ2-3	TRBV30	NA	NA	TGTGCCTGGAGTGAGGGAGATACGCAGTATTTT	CAWSEGDTQYF
TRBJ2-3	TRBV4-1	NA	TRBD2	TGCGCCAGCAGCCAAGATAGACCGGGACTACCCGGCACAGATACGCAGTATTTT	CASSQDRPGLPGTDTQYF
TRBJ2-3	TRBV7-3	once	TRBD2	TGTGCCAGCAGCTTCCTTAGCGGGGGGACAGGCACAGATACGCAGTATTTT	CASSFLSGGTGTDTQYF
TRBJ2-1	TRBV5-1	NA	NA	TGCGCCAGCAGCGGCGGGACAGCAAATGAGCAGTTCTTC	CASSGGTANEQFF
TRBJ2-3	TRBV28	NA	TRBD2	TGTGCCAGCAGGGGTTTTGGACTAGCGGCTAGCACAGATACGCAGTATTTT	CASRGFGLAASTDTQYF
TRBJ2-5	TRBV19	NA	TRBD2	TGTGCCAGTGGGACTAGCTCTCAGACCCAGTACTTC	CASGTSSQTQYF
TRBJ1-2	TRBV5-6	NA	TRBD1	TGTGCCAGCAGCATAGACAGGGGGCCTAACTATGGCTACACCTTC	CASSIDRGPNYGYTF
TRBJ2-7	TRBV7-3	NA	NA	TGTGCCAGCAGCTCCACATCGAATCGACGGTACTACGAGCAGTACTTC	CASSSTSNRRYYEQYF
TRBJ1-4	TRBV5-4	NA	NA	TGTGCCAGCAGCTTCGGAGGACCTAATGAAAAACTGTTTTTT	CASSFGGPNEKLFF
TRBJ1-1	TRBV5-5	NA	NA	TGTGCCAGCAGCTTCCAGGGTAAGAACACTGAAGCTTTCTTT	CASSFQGKNTEAFF
TRBJ2-7	TRBV6-5	NA	TRBD1	TGTGCCAGCAGTTACATTGACAGGGGGCAAAACCACGAGCAGTACTTC	CASSYIDRGQNHEQYF
TRBJ1-2	TRBV28	NA	TRBD1	TGTGCCAGCAACGCAGGGGGATGGGGAGACTATGGCTACACCTTC	CASNAGGWGDYGYTF
TRBJ2-7	TRBV7-2	once	NA	TGTGCCAGCAGCTTAGATGGGTCCCCCCTCTACGAGCAGTACTTC	CASSLDGSPLYEQYF
TRBJ1-2	TRBV29-1	NA	NA	TGCAGCGTTGAAAGGGGGAACGGCTATGGCTACACCTTC	CSVERGNGYGYTF
TRBJ2-2	TRBV7-2	NA	NA	TGTGCCAGCAGCCCCCCCGTTCGGGCCGGGGAGCTGTTTTTT	CASSPPVRAGELFF
TRBJ1-2	TRBV7-9	NA	NA	TGTGCCAGCAGTTCGGCAGGGGTAGATGGCTACACCTTC	CASSSAGVDGYTF
TRBJ1-4	TRBV5-1	NA	NA	TGCGCCAGCAGCTTGGATGCACCAACTAATGAAAAACTGTTTTTT	CASSLDAPTNEKLFF
TRBJ2-3	TRBV6-1	NA	NA	TGTGCCAGCGTTCCTGGGGGAGCAGATACGCAGTATTTT	CASVPGGADTQYF
TRBJ2-1	TRBV6-5	NA	NA	TGTGCCAGCTGGAAGCGGAATTACAATGAGCAGTTCTTC	CASWKRNYNEQFF
TRBJ1-2	TRBV28	NA	TRBD1	TGTGCCAGCAGTTTAGCCAGGGGGGTCTATGGCTACACCTTC	CASSLARGVYGYTF
TRBJ2-7	TRBV5-6	NA	TRBD1	TGTGCCAGCAGCTTAGGAGGGACAGGGTCCTACGAGCAGTACTTC	CASSLGGTGSYEQYF
TRBJ1-1	TRBV6-1	NA	NA	TGTGCCAGCAGTTTACGGGGTGAAGCTTTCTTT	CASSLRGEAFF
TRBJ2-3	TRBV7-9	few	TRBD1	TGTGCCAGCGGGACAGGCACAGATACGCAGTATTTT	CASGTGTDTQYF
TRBJ2-1	TRBV6-5	NA	TRBD2	TGTGCCAGCAGTTACGCGGGGGGAAATTACAATGAGCAGTTCTTC	CASSYAGGNYNEQFF
TRBJ2-3	TRBV5-1	NA	NA	TGCGCCAGCAGCCCCGGGCTCGAGACAGATACGCAGTATTTT	CASSPGLETDTQYF
TRBJ1-5	TRBV9	few	TRBD1	TGTGCCAGCAGCCCGGGGACAGGGATCACTCAGCCCCAGCATTTT	CASSPGTGITQPQHF
TRBJ1-1	TRBV9	NA	NA	TGTGCCAGCAGCCCGGGGACAAACACTGAAGCTTTCTTT	CASSPGTNTEAFF
TRBJ2-5	TRBV10-3	NA	NA	TGTGCCATCAGGGCAGCCACTCAAGAGACCCAGTACTTC	CAIRAATQETQYF
TRBJ1-5	TRBV6-1	NA	TRBD1	TGTGCCAGCAGTGTGACAGGGGCAAATCAGCCCCAGCATTTT	CASSVTGANQPQHF
TRBJ2-5	TRBV6-1	NA	NA	TGTGCGTCGACCCCAGGAGCCCAAGAGGCCCAGTACTTC	CASTPGAQEAQYF
TRBJ1-6	TRBV30	NA	TRBD1	TGTGCCGTCGCCGCCGTGGGACAGCGATCGAGCTCCTATAATTCACCCCTCCACTTT	CAVAAVGQRSSSYNSPLHF
TRBJ1-1	TRBV11-2	NA	NA	TGTGCCAGCAGCTTAATACTGGGGATAAGGAACACTGAAGCTTTCTTT	CASSLILGIRNTEAFF
TRBJ1-5	TRBV2	NA	TRBD1	TGTGCCAGCAGTGAAACAGGGGGGTTGGGCGGTCAGCCCCAGCATTTT	CASSETGGLGGQPQHF
TRBJ2-3	TRBV5-1	NA	TRBD1	TGCGCCAGCAGCATGGGACAGCCCAGCACAGATACGCAGTATTTT	CASSMGQPSTDTQYF
TRBJ2-1	TRBV29-1	NA	TRBD1	TGCAGCGTTGAGGTGCAGGGGGCACGGGGGCAGTTCTTC	CSVEVQGARGQFF
TRBJ2-3	TRBV5-4	NA	TRBD1	TGTGCCAGCAAGGACAGGGTGGCGGGTACGCAGTATTTT	CASKDRVAGTQYF
TRBJ2-3	TRBV14	NA	TRBD2	TGTGCCAGCAGCCAAGGAGTCCTAGCGGGGGGGGCAGATACGCAGTATTTT	CASSQGVLAGGADTQYF